One sample yielded the 16 T cell receptor beta chains listed below, sequenced in a study of vaccination effects on CD4 cells after COVID-19. Profiling relied on immunoSEQ multiplex PCR, and the TCRdb table lists in-frame clones only, not all of them. This table has 29,000 or so clones, 60% to 75% appearing once. Antigen-specific CD4+ T cells were first expanded with viral peptide pools by the ViraFEST assay and only then sequenced. Once cultured for 10 days, the cells underwent separation to obtain CD4+ T cells. Two-dose BNT162b2 or mRNA-1273 vaccination was given to participants. No antigen is known for these receptors. Source: CD4+ T cells from PBMCs cultured with HCoV-OC43 spike peptides, taken after COVID-19 vaccination. Specified subset: HCoV-OC43 spike overlapping peptide pool stimulation. These receptors were taken from a human donor who received a COVID-19 vaccine.

V and J are TRBV11-2 and TRBJ1-1; D gene ambiguous. The germline V gene has CDR1 SGHAT and CDR2 FQNNGV. Between the trimmed V and J ends, which lost 1 base and 3 bases, there was a span of 12 bases. The CDR3 loop spans 15 amino acids. CDR3 in amino acids: CASSLGVILDTEAFF. CDR3 nucleotides: TGTGCCAGCAGCTTAGGGGTCATCCTCGACACTGAAGCTTTCTTT.

This clone was recorded a few times. The gene calls are TRBV9 and TRBJ2-2; 10 bases line up with TRBD2. CDR3 length equals 17 residues. In germline, CDR1 is SGDLS, CDR2 YYNGEE. V lost 0 bases and J lost 6; bases outside the gene matches: 8. CDR3 in amino acids: CASSVDPSGSWAGELFF. The CDR3 DNA reads as TGTGCCAGCAGCGTAGACCCTAGCGGGAGTTGGGCCGGGGAGCTGTTTTTT.

This chain uses TRBV18 with TRBJ2-3; TRBD2 aligns across 8 bases. J lost 0 bases, V lost 3 bases, and 5 bases had no gene match. The CDR3 totals 16 residues. Germline V gene lookup returns CDR1 KGHSH and CDR2 LQKENI. For the CDR3, the DNA is TGTGCCAGCTCACCCTTCGGGAGGGCCAGCACAGATACGCAGTATTTT. Translated, it gives CASSPFGRASTDTQYF.

This CDR3 is CASSISTSGVYEQYF. The CDR3 nucleotides read TGTGCCAGCAGCATCTCGACTAGCGGAGTTTACGAGCAGTACTTC. V usage is TRBV7-2 and J usage is TRBJ2-7; 9 nucleotides match TRBD2. V lost 5 bases to trimming and J lost 4 bases; unmatched junction nucleotides: 9. The CDR3 spans 15 residues. Germline loops: CDR1 SGHTA, CDR2 FQGNSA. Using reference TRBV7-2 and TRBJ2-7 for the parts outside the CDR3, the full variable domain is GAGVSQSPSNKVTEKGKDVELRCDPISGHTALYWYRQSLGQGLEFLIYFQGNSAPDKSGLPSDRFSAERTGGSVSTLTIQRTQQEDSAVYLCASSISTSGVYEQYFGPGTRLTVT.

In this sample, this clone turned up a few times. The chain uses TRBV11-2 and TRBJ2-7; no definite D call. Germline V gene lookup returns CDR1 SGHAT and CDR2 FQNNGV. The CDR3 length is 15 residues. V shed 5 bases and J shed 0 bases, with 14 bases lying between them. This CDR3 is CASSPPGLSSYEQYF. Here the CDR3 DNA reads TGTGCCAGCAGCCCGCCTGGGCTAAGCTCCTACGAGCAGTACTTC.

This chain links TRBV5-4 with TRBJ1-1; D not resolved. V was trimmed by 4 bases and J by 0 bases, leaving 13 bases between them. Germline CDR1 SGHNT, CDR2 YYREEE (reference sequence). This CDR3 is 15 amino acids long. CDR3 region: CASSPPQRLNTEAFF. CDR3 in DNA: TGTGCCAGCAGCCCCCCACAAAGACTGAACACTGAAGCTTTCTTT. The full variable domain, its missing parts supplied by reference TRBV5-4 and TRBJ1-1, is ETGVTQSPTHLIKTRGQQVTLRCSSQSGHNTVSWYQQALGQGPQFIFQYYREEENGRGNFPPRFSGLQFPNYSSELNVNALELDDSALYLCASSPPQRLNTEAFFGQGTRLTVV.

The chain uses TRBV7-8 and TRBJ1-4; D is unclear. The length of the CDR3 is 16 residues. Per germline, CDR1 SGHVS and CDR2 FQNEAQ. V shed 5 bases and J shed 0 bases, with 13 bases lying between them. The CDR3 sequence is CASSPQRVSTNEKLFF. The CDR3 DNA reads as TGTGCCAGCAGCCCTCAGAGAGTCTCAACTAATGAAAAACTGTTTTTT.

V and J are TRBV6-5 and TRBJ1-2; perhaps TRBD1 as D (5 bases). Germline V lookup: CDR1 MNHEY, CDR2 SVGAGI. V shed 11 bases and J shed 3 bases, with 13 bases lying between them. The CDR3 is made up of 12 amino acids. DNA for the CDR3: TGTGCCGTCCCGACAGTGTACTATGGCTACACCTTC. Translation gives CAVPTVYYGYTF.

The rearrangement joins TRBV6-5 to TRBJ2-5; D perhaps matches TRBD2 (6 bases). Germline V gene sequence: CDR1 MNHEY, CDR2 SVGAGI. Trimming pared 5 bases from V and 0 bases from J, leaving 10 bases between. This CDR3 has 14 amino acids. The CDR3 region is CASSPRGYQETQYF. DNA of the CDR3: TGTGCCAGCAGTCCACGGGGGTACCAAGAGACCCAGTACTTC.

The chain uses TRBV5-6 and TRBJ2-1; no reliable D call. This CDR3 is 13 amino acids long. The germline V gene encodes CDR1 SGHDT and CDR2 YYEEEE. Trimming pared 1 base from V and 7 bases from J, leaving 9 bases between. The CDR3 coding sequence is TGTGCCAGCAGCTTGACGGTAAAGAATGAGCAGTTCTTC. Translation gives CASSLTVKNEQFF.

This clone appeared a single time. The rearrangement links TRBV11-2 to TRBJ2-7, with D possibly matching TRBD2 (6 bases). Germline assignment: CDR1 SGHAT and CDR2 FQNNGV. The CDR3 consists of 14 residues. V was clipped by 6 bases and J by 4 bases, with 16 bases between them. The CDR3 nucleotides read TGTGCCAGCAGAAATTGGCGCGGGGTTTACGAGCAGTACTTC. Translation: CASRNWRGVYEQYF.

V and J are TRBV7-9 and TRBJ1-3, with a tentative D call TRBD1 (6 bases). This CDR3 contains 15 residues. CDR1 and CDR2 (germline): SEHNR, FQNEAQ (reference sequence). V was pared by 1 base and J by 3 bases, with 10 bases between. The CDR3 DNA reads as TGTGCCAGCAGCTTAGGGGGGGCCCTTGGAAACACCATATATTTT. It encodes CASSLGGALGNTIYF.

V and J are TRBV7-2 and TRBJ2-2, with 7 nucleotides matching TRBD1. The trim removed 4 bases at V and 6 bases at J, leaving 8 bases unmatched. The germline V gene has CDR1 SGHTA and CDR2 FQGNSA. The CDR3 extends over 15 amino acids. The CDR3 is CASSSRQGRAGELFF. The CDR3 bases are TGTGCCAGCAGCTCTCGACAGGGTCGGGCCGGGGAGCTGTTTTTT.

This rearrangement joins TRBV13 to TRBJ2-5; 16 bases are shared with TRBD2. The CDR3 sequence is 18 residues long. After removal of 3 bases from V and 3 bases from J, the junction contained 7 bases not matched to a gene. Per germline, CDR1 PRHDT and CDR2 FYEKMQ (reference sequence). The CDR3 region is CASSFSPGLAGGEETQYF. Written as DNA, the CDR3 is TGTGCCAGCAGCTTCTCTCCGGGACTAGCGGGGGGGGAAGAGACCCAGTACTTC.

As to this clone: Germline and junction disagree at one end, which may indicate a read error. This chain links TRBV18 with TRBJ1-3; possible D gene TRBD1, 5 bases. The CDR3 has 14 residues. Per germline, CDR1 KGHSH and CDR2 LQKENI. The CDR3 sequence: CATSPLAGGNTIYF. In DNA, the CDR3 is TGTGCCACCTCACCGTTGGCAGGGGGAAACACCATATATTTT.

The chain employs TRBV3-1 (or the pseudogene TRBV3-2) and TRBJ1-2; unclear D gene. V lost 1 base and J lost 7, with 7 bases in between. This CDR3 has 12 residues. Germline lookup yields CDR1 LGHDT and CDR2 YNNKEL (reference sequence). CDR3 sequence (DNA): TGTGCCAGCAGCCAAGGCGGACTTGGCTACACCTTC. Translated, it gives CASSQGGLGYTF.